The 6 T cell receptor beta chains below were found in one sample sequenced in a study of OX40 agonist ivuxolimab in advanced cancers. Data came from immunoSEQ multiplex PCR; TCRdb stores just in-frame clones and leaves some out. The table shows 67,000 or so clones, with around 90% occurring only once. The sequencing here drew on CD4+ or CD8+ T cells sorted from blood, taken in a trial of the OX40 agonist ivuxolimab. These receptors were obtained from an adult with an advanced solid tumor such as melanoma, head and neck, liver or kidney cancer.

This clone occurred once. V is TRBV25-1 and J is TRBJ2-6; 7 nucleotides match TRBD1. CDR1 MGHDK and CDR2 SYGVNS come from the germline V gene. After removal of 4 bases from V and 1 base from J, the junction contained 4 bases not matched to a gene. The CDR3 contains 16 residues. The CDR3 region has the DNA TGTGCCAGCAGTGCCACAGGGGCTTCTGGGGCCAACGTCCTGACTTTC. Protein product: CASSATGASGANVLTF. Complete variable domain (other parts from reference TRBV25-1 and TRBJ2-6): EADIYQTPRYLVIGTGKKITLECSQTMGHDKMYWYQQDPGMELHLIHYSYGVNSTEKGDLSSESTVSRIRTEHFPLTLESARPSHTSQYLCASSATGASGANVLTFGAGSRLTVL.

This sequence joins TRBV2 and TRBJ1-1; unclear D gene. Trimming pared 6 bases from V and 3 bases from J, leaving 8 bases between. This CDR3 comprises 12 residues. Looked up from germline, CDR1 is SNHLY and CDR2 is FYNNEI. CDR3: CASSARDTEAFF. The CDR3 DNA reads as TGTGCCAGCAGCGCCCGGGACACTGAAGCTTTCTTT.

This clone was seen a handful of times. The rearrangement joins TRBV6-6 to TRBJ2-2, with D possibly TRBD2 on 6 matching bases. Per germline, CDR1 MNHNY and CDR2 SVGAGI (reference sequence). The ends were cut back, 8 bases at V and 4 bases at J, with 14 bases in the middle. The CDR3 has 14 residues. The CDR3 region is CASLGRELTGELFF. For the CDR3, the DNA is TGTGCCAGCCTGGGGCGGGAACTCACCGGGGAGCTGTTTTTT.

V gene TRBV4-2 combines with J gene TRBJ2-2, with TRBD1 matching 8 bases. The CDR3 has 16 residues. V lost 4 bases and J lost 4; bases outside the gene matches: 8. In germline, CDR1 is LGHNA, CDR2 YNFKEQ. The CDR3, as DNA: TGTGCCAGCAGCCCCTTGGCAGGGGGCGGCACCGGGGAGCTGTTTTTT. It is translated as CASSPLAGGGTGELFF.

Of note for this clone: Relative to the germline gene, one junction end is altered; a read error may explain this. The chain is built from TRBV30 and TRBJ1-2; the match to TRBD1 covers 11 bases. Germline CDR1 is GTSNPN and CDR2 is SVGIG (reference sequence). The CDR3 extends over 13 amino acids. The CDR3 DNA follows: TGTGCCTGGAGTCCGGACAGGGGGCTTGGCTGCACCTTC. Its protein is CAWSPDRGLGCTF.

The chain uses TRBV5-6 and TRBJ1-1, with 8 bases matching TRBD1. The CDR3 is made up of 14 amino acids. V shed 3 bases, J shed 5 bases, and the junction held 6 bases outside the gene matches. Germline CDR1 is SGHDT and CDR2 is YYEEEE. The CDR3 reads CASSSRTGKTEAFF. Written as DNA, the CDR3 is TGTGCCAGCAGCTCCCGGACAGGGAAAACTGAAGCTTTCTTT.